This T cell receptor (beta chain) was recorded in a study of graft-versus-host responses after intestinal transplantation. Study-level results: Early post-transplant falls in HvG clones accompanied the peak levels of circulating GvH clones.

The culture paired approximately 200,000 irradiated violet-dye-labeled stimulators with approximately 200,000 CFSE-labeled responders. The trim removed 6 bases at V and 0 bases at J, leaving 18 bases unmatched. This CDR3 contains 20 residues. CDR1 is MNHEY and CDR2 is SMNVEV in the germline V gene (reference sequence). Here immunoSEQ multiplex PCR was the method, and the copy in TCRdb shows in-frame clones only, minus some. The sample carries about 23,000 clones, around 43% recorded once. This specimen was alloreactive CD8+ T cells from a mixed lymphocyte reaction culture, taken before transplantation. Subset: CFSE-low proliferating T cells sorted from roughly 6-day pre-transplant mixed lymphocyte reaction (GvH or HvG direction). This receptor was taken from a human patient who was an organ donor for intestinal transplantation. The chain joins TRBV27 to TRBJ2-1, with 9 positions matching TRBD2. The CDR3 here is CASSQNPLAGWGGSYNEQFF. In DNA, the CDR3 is TGTGCCAGCAGCCAGAATCCCCTAGCGGGATGGGGTGGCTCCTACAATGAGCAGTTCTTC.